Below, 32 T cell receptor beta chains from the same sample are listed, as sequenced in a study of cytomegalovirus exposure and HLA in healthy donors. Sequenced by immunoSEQ multiplex PCR; TCRdb stores in-frame clones only, minus some. The table has 200,000 to 250,000 clones, over 80% seen once. Material for sequencing was PBMCs. The receptors were gathered from a young woman in good health and CMV-seronegative.

This clone was seen only once. The CDR3: CASSQVWGNGLGEQYF. CDR3 DNA sequence: TGTGCCAGCAGCCAAGTATGGGGGAATGGGTTAGGGGAGCAGTACTTC. V and J are TRBV4-2 and TRBJ2-7; the D gene could be TRBD1 or TRBD2 (5 bases each). V lost 1 base and J lost 7, with 20 bases in between. CDR1 and CDR2 from the germline V gene are LGHNA and YNFKEQ. There are 16 residues in the CDR3.

The chain links TRBV4-1 to TRBJ2-2, with D perhaps matching TRBD1 (6 bases). Germline V gives CDR1 MGHRA, CDR2 YSYEKL. With 1 base removed from V and 1 base from J, the gap between germline ends came to 10 bases. This CDR3 spans 16 amino acids. This CDR3 reads CASSQVGRGNTGELFF. In DNA form, the CDR3 reads TGCGCCAGCAGCCAAGTTGGCAGGGGGAACACCGGGGAGCTGTTTTTT.

The V and J genes are TRBV5-1 and TRBJ2-1; TRBD2 matches 9 bases. The CDR3 extends over 16 amino acids. In germline, CDR1 is SGHRS, CDR2 YFSETQ. The trim removed 0 bases at V and 6 bases at J, leaving 7 bases unmatched. The CDR3 loop is CASSLGRLAGFNEQFF. In nucleotides, the CDR3 is TGCGCCAGCAGCTTGGGCCGGCTAGCGGGGTTCAATGAGCAGTTCTTC.

The chain employs TRBV28 and TRBJ2-2; D not resolved. Germline CDR1 MDHEN, CDR2 SYDVKM. The germline V and J ends were trimmed by 7 bases and 3 bases, with 9 bases remaining between them. This CDR3 is built from 13 residues. The DNA for the CDR3 is TGTGCCAGCACCCGAGGAGACACCGGGGAGCTGTTTTTT. Translated, it gives CASTRGDTGELFF.

This chain connects TRBV5-1 to TRBJ1-2; 7 bases agree with TRBD1. The CDR3 extends over 15 amino acids. The germline V gene encodes CDR1 SGHRS and CDR2 YFSETQ. The J segment lost 4 bases and the V segment lost 3 bases, leaving 9 bases of the junction unmatched. CDR3 loop: CASSSTGAVGYGYTF. In nucleotides, the CDR3 is TGCGCCAGCAGCTCCACAGGGGCCGTGGGCTATGGCTACACCTTC.

This clone is a singleton in its sample. The chain carries TRBV9 and TRBJ1-6, with 10 bases aligning to TRBD1. CDR1 SGDLS and CDR2 YYNGEE come from the germline V gene. The CDR3 runs to 15 residues. J was trimmed by 8 bases and V by 2 bases; bases with no gene match: 4. The DNA for the CDR3 is TGTGCCAGCAGCGTCAAGACAGGGGGCGATTCACCCCTCCACTTT. Translated: CASSVKTGGDSPLHF.

This chain connects TRBV6-1 to TRBJ1-2; D is uncertain. Germline V gene data show CDR1 as MNHNS and CDR2 as SASEGT. The CDR3 extends over 13 amino acids. V dropped 6 bases and J dropped 0 bases, with 8 bases sitting between them. The CDR3 sequence is CASSPGTNYGYTF. For the CDR3, the DNA is TGTGCCAGCAGCCCCGGGACTAACTATGGCTACACCTTC.

This chain uses TRBV11-2 with TRBJ2-1, with 11 bases fitting TRBD2. The length of the CDR3 is 15 residues. J was trimmed by 4 bases and V by 5 bases; bases with no gene match: 4. CDR1 and CDR2 (germline): SGHAT, FQNNGV. The CDR3 sequence is CASSQGLADYNEQFF. CDR3 nucleotide sequence: TGTGCCAGCAGCCAGGGACTAGCGGATTACAATGAGCAGTTCTTC.

The CDR3 bases are TGTGCCAGCACCGGATTGGGCGGTAGCACAGATACGCAGTATTTT. The encoded protein is CASTGLGGSTDTQYF. The chain joins TRBV27 to TRBJ2-3; D uncertain. The CDR3 is 15 residues long. Germline V gene lookup returns CDR1 MNHEY and CDR2 SMNVEV (reference sequence). Trimming removed 7 bases from V and 0 bases from J, with 14 bases in between.

The CDR3 sequence is CASSHGTGGLGEKLFF. Here the CDR3 DNA reads TGTGCCAGCTCACACGGGACAGGGGGTCTCGGTGAAAAACTGTTTTTT. V gene TRBV18 combines with J gene TRBJ1-4, with TRBD1 identical over 11 bases. Per the germline V gene, CDR1 is KGHSH and CDR2 is LQKENI. V shed 4 bases and J 7 bases; nucleotides not matched to a gene: 8. This CDR3 contains 16 residues. The variable domain in full, completed from reference TRBV18 and TRBJ1-4, reads NAGVMQNPRHLVRRRGQEARLRCSPMKGHSHVYWYRQLPEEGLKFMVYLQKENIIDESGMPKERFSAEFPKEGPSILRIQQVVRGDSAAYFCASSHGTGGLGEKLFFGSGTQLSVL.

The chain carries TRBV6-1 and TRBJ1-6; D is ambiguous. The CDR3 contains 14 residues. Germline CDR1 and CDR2: MNHNS and SASEGT. Trimming cost V 4 bases and J 3 bases, with 7 bases left between them. The CDR3 coding sequence is TGTGCCAGCAGTGTACCAAGCTATAATTCACCCCTCCACTTT. It translates to CASSVPSYNSPLHF.

The V and J genes are TRBV27 and TRBJ1-5; the match to TRBD1 covers 9 bases. Germline V gene sequence: CDR1 MNHEY, CDR2 SMNVEV (reference sequence). CDR3 length equals 15 residues. V was pared by 5 bases and J by 5 bases, with 7 bases of the junction left unmatched. DNA of the CDR3: TGTGCCAGCAGTGGAACAGGGGGCGTCGATCAGCCCCAGCATTTT. Amino acid sequence: CASSGTGGVDQPQHF.

This chain joins TRBV5-1 and TRBJ1-6; D gene uncertain. V dropped 0 bases and J dropped 9 bases, with 10 bases sitting between them. This CDR3 is built from 14 residues. Germline CDR1 SGHRS, CDR2 YFSETQ. DNA of the CDR3: TGCGCCAGCAGCTTGGCCCTCGAATCTTCACCCCTCCACTTT. Residues: CASSLALESSPLHF.

This chain joins TRBV30 and TRBJ1-1; D unclear. V gave up 0 bases and J gave up 4 bases, with 9 bases separating them. The CDR3 has 13 residues. CDR1 and CDR2 (germline): GTSNPN, SVGIG (reference sequence). CDR3 sequence reads: CAWSVFDGTEAFF. DNA for the CDR3: TGTGCCTGGAGTGTGTTTGACGGCACTGAAGCTTTCTTT.

This clone was seen repeatedly, ten times or more. This chain joins TRBV6-5 and TRBJ1-2; D gene ambiguous. In germline, CDR1 is MNHEY, CDR2 SVGAGI. The V end lost 2 bases, the J end lost 8 bases, and 12 bases lay between the germline ends. The CDR3 extends over 13 amino acids. The DNA for the CDR3 is TGTGCCAGCAGTTACGAGGCGGCGGGGGGCTACACCTTC. As protein: CASSYEAAGGYTF.

The chain employs TRBV2 and TRBJ2-3, with TRBD1 as a possible D gene (5 bases). There are 12 residues in the CDR3. Trimming cost V 8 bases and J 2 bases, with 8 bases left between them. The germline gives CDR1 SNHLY, CDR2 FYNNEI. CDR3: CASGAFTDTQYF. CDR3 bases: TGTGCCAGCGGGGCCTTCACAGATACGCAGTATTTT.

V and J are TRBV6-1 and TRBJ2-7; D call uncertain. V shed 6 bases and J shed 1 base, with 16 bases lying between them. This CDR3 spans 15 amino acids. Germline V gives CDR1 MNHNS, CDR2 SASEGT. CDR3 sequence reads: CASSGTTGLSYEQYF. The DNA of the CDR3 is TGTGCCAGCAGCGGAACGACGGGTCTATCCTACGAGCAGTACTTC.

V and J are TRBV4-2 and TRBJ2-2, with D possibly matching TRBD1 (5 bases). Germline CDR1 and CDR2: LGHNA and YNFKEQ. The CDR3 length is 16 residues. V was pared by 1 base and J by 6 bases, with 15 bases between. CDR3 DNA sequence: TGTGCCAGCAGCCAAGTATTTACAGGCCGACCCGGGGAGCTGTTTTTT. Residues: CASSQVFTGRPGELFF.

The chain is built from TRBV6-5 and TRBJ2-1; D not certain. The CDR3 extends over 15 amino acids. In germline, CDR1 is MNHEY, CDR2 SVGAGI. Between the trimmed V and J ends, which lost 5 bases and 0 bases, there was a span of 11 bases. The CDR3 DNA follows: TGTGCCAGCAGTGGCCGCCTTAGCTCCTACAATGAGCAGTTCTTC. It specifies CASSGRLSSYNEQFF.

In nucleotides, the CDR3 is TGTGCCAGCAGCGTAGAACCTAATCAGCCCCAGCATTTT. Residues: CASSVEPNQPQHF. The gene calls are TRBV9 and TRBJ1-5; no clear D. Trimming left V 0 bases short and J 4 bases short, with 5 bases between. This CDR3 is built from 13 residues. The germline V gene encodes CDR1 SGDLS and CDR2 YYNGEE.

This chain connects TRBV5-6 to TRBJ1-4; TRBD1 matches at 8 bases. The CDR3 has 14 amino acids. The V segment lost 2 bases and the J segment 6 bases; nucleotides outside the gene matches: 3. Germline CDR1 is SGHDT and CDR2 is YYEEEE. CDR3 nucleotides: TGTGCCAGCAGCTTCGGGACAGGAGATGAAAAACTGTTTTTT. It codes for CASSFGTGDEKLFF.

The chain carries TRBV5-1 and TRBJ1-1; tentatively, D is TRBD1 (5 bases). This CDR3 spans 15 amino acids. The V end was cut by 3 bases, the J end by 4 bases, with 16 bases between. CDR1 is SGHRS, CDR2 YFSETQ, per germline. The CDR3 nucleotides read TGCGCCAGCAGCTACCAGCGCGGGGCGGGCACTGAAGCTTTCTTT. Translating it yields CASSYQRGAGTEAFF.

The chain uses TRBV25-1 and TRBJ1-1; the D gene is possibly TRBD1 (6 bases). The CDR3 loop spans 15 amino acids. Germline loops: CDR1 MGHDK, CDR2 SYGVNS. V lost 1 base to trimming and J lost 2 bases, with 11 bases between them. CDR3 DNA: TGTGCCAGCAGTGAATGGGGGGCGGGAAACACTGAAGCTTTCTTT. Residues: CASSEWGAGNTEAFF.

For the CDR3, the DNA is TGTGCCAGCAGCCAGCTTGGGGAGGGTGAGCAGTTCTTC. Protein product: CASSQLGEGEQFF. V is TRBV11-3 and J is TRBJ2-1, with 7 bases aligning to TRBD2. The V segment lost 5 bases and the J segment 9 bases; nucleotides outside the gene matches: 7. CDR1 is SGHNT and CDR2 is YENEEA in the germline V gene. This CDR3 is built from 13 residues.

The chain links TRBV27 to TRBJ1-5; 9 bases fit TRBD1. V dropped 4 bases and J dropped 4; count of bases not matched to a gene: 2. The germline gives CDR1 MNHEY, CDR2 SMNVEV (reference sequence). The CDR3 totals 14 residues. CDR3 nucleotides: TGTGCCAGCAGTTCGGGACAGGGTAATCAGCCCCAGCATTTT. It codes for CASSSGQGNQPQHF.

The chain combines TRBV9 with TRBJ1-2; D gene unclear. The CDR3 runs to 13 residues. Germline CDR1 reads SGDLS; CDR2 reads YYNGEE. V was shortened by 6 bases and J by 6 bases, with 15 bases between the two germline ends. CDR3 coding DNA: TGTGCCAGCACCCCCGGAGGGTTAGATGGCTACACCTTC. Amino acid sequence: CASTPGGLDGYTF.

V and J are TRBV5-4 and TRBJ2-7; D is unclear. The CDR3 sequence is 11 residues long. Trimming left V 4 bases short and J 1 base short, with 3 bases between. CDR1 and CDR2 (germline): SGHNT, YYREEE (reference sequence). This chain's CDR3 is CASSISYEQYF. For the CDR3, the DNA is TGTGCCAGCAGCATTTCCTACGAGCAGTACTTC.

The chain carries TRBV27 and TRBJ1-1; perhaps TRBD1 as D (5 bases). Germline loops: CDR1 MNHEY, CDR2 SMNVEV (reference sequence). Trimming left V 3 bases short and J 4 bases short, with 12 bases between. The CDR3 consists of 14 residues. The DNA of the CDR3 is TGTGCCAGCAGTTTCGATCTGAGGGGCACTGAAGCTTTCTTT. Translated: CASSFDLRGTEAFF.

The rearrangement uses TRBV28 and TRBJ2-7, with a possible D match to TRBD2 (6 bases). Germline CDR1 MDHEN, CDR2 SYDVKM. V was shortened by 2 bases and J by 2 bases, with 10 bases between the two germline ends. The CDR3 extends over 14 amino acids. In nucleotides, the CDR3 is TGTGCCAGCAGTTTAACCGCGGGGACCTACGAGCAGTACTTC. This codes for CASSLTAGTYEQYF. The whole variable domain, remainder taken from reference TRBV28 and TRBJ2-7, is DVKVTQSSRYLVKRTGEKVFLECVQDMDHENMFWYRQDPGLGLRLIYFSYDVKMKEKGDIPEGYSVSREKKERFSLILESASTNQTSMYLCASSLTAGTYEQYFGPGTRLTVT.

This clone was recorded a few times. The chain links TRBV14 to TRBJ1-3; D remains ambiguous. The V gene lost 4 bases and the J gene lost 0 bases, with 10 bases spanning the gap. The CDR3 has 15 residues. The germline gives CDR1 SGHDN, CDR2 FVKESK. The CDR3 bases are TGTGCCAGCAGCCGCTCTCTGACCTCTGGAAACACCATATATTTT. Translated: CASSRSLTSGNTIYF.

This rearrangement joins TRBV2 to TRBJ2-1; D possibly uses TRBD1 or TRBD2 (5 bases each). V lost 6 bases and J 3 bases, leaving 15 bases between the germline ends. Germline CDR1 and CDR2: SNHLY and FYNNEI. The CDR3 is 15 amino acids. CDR3 coding DNA: TGTGCCAGCAGAGCCTCCGGGACCGGCTACAATGAGCAGTTCTTC. Translation gives CASRASGTGYNEQFF.

V is TRBV30 and J is TRBJ2-7; D not certain. The CDR3 has 13 residues. Germline V gives CDR1 GTSNPN, CDR2 SVGIG (reference sequence). The V end lost 0 bases, the J end lost 6 bases, and 12 bases lay between the germline ends. The CDR3, as DNA: TGTGCCTGGAGTGTTAACTCCCCCGCCGAGCAGTACTTC. It is translated as CAWSVNSPAEQYF.